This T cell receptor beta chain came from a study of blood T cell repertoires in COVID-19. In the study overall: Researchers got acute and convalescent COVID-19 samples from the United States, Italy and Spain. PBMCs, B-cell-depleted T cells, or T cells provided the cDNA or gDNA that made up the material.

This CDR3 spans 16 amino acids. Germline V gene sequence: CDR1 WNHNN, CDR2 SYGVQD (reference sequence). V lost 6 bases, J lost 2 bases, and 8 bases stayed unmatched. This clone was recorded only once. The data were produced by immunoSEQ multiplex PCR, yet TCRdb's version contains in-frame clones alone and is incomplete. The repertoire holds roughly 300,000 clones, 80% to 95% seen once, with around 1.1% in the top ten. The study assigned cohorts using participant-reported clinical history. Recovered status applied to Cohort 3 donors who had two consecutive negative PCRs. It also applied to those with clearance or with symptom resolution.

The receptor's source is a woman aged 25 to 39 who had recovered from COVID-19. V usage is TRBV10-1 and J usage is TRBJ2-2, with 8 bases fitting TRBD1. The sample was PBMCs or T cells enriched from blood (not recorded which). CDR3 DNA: TGCGCCAGCAGCTCGAGGGGACAGGATAACACCGGGGAGCTGTTTTTT. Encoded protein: CASSSRGQDNTGELFF.